This T cell receptor (beta chain) was obtained from a study of Ad26.COV2.S vaccination and SARS-CoV-2 variants. Germline V gene data show CDR1 as LGHNA and CDR2 as YSLEER. The CDR3 loop spans 16 amino acids. With 0 bases clipped from V and 2 bases from J, the junction kept 5 bases outside the gene matches. A remark on this clone: As yet, its antigen is unknown.

Treatment given: 15 to 20 received Ad26.COV2.S at low or high dose, single or two shots; roughly five received placebo; per-sample allocation not given. Samples analyzed were those drawn on day 63 after the first vaccine or placebo injection. The study used a vaccine consisting of an Ad26 vector that expressed Wuhan-strain SARS-CoV-2 spike. Libraries were prepared by immunoSEQ multiplex PCR; TCRdb keeps only in-frame clonotypes and omits some of them. The table lists some 300,000 clones, about 82% of them singletons. Points from the study as a whole: Breadth of non-spike TCRs did not differ between vaccinees and placebo recipients. Placebo recipients trailed vaccine recipients in spike-specific TCR breadth.

The sample consisted of peripheral blood, taken in a trial of Ad26.COV2.S vaccine versus placebo. The receptor was isolated from a person between 18 and 60 years old who received the Ad26.COV2.S COVID-19 vaccine or a placebo. The rearrangement links TRBV4-3 to TRBJ2-7, with 9 bases that match TRBD1. Here the CDR3 DNA reads TGCGCCAGCAGCCAAGATATTGGGACAGGGACCTACGAGCAGTACTTC. This codes for CASSQDIGTGTYEQYF.